This T cell receptor (beta chain) originates from a study of shared clonotypes between healthy human individuals. Study results and caveats: Sample collection involved blood only; tissue repertoires are likely different. Clonotypes shared by all four sorted-subset donors had higher generation probabilities than non-shared clonotypes.

TCRdb's copy holds only in-frame clones and misses some; the assay was immunoSEQ multiplex PCR. This table has about 2.1 million clones, roughly 93% appearing once. Positively selected for CCR7, the CD45RO-negative cells used as naive CD8 cells excluded terminally differentiated effector memory CD45RA+ cells. Concerning this clone itself: Its antigen is undetermined.

The sequencing input was naive CD8+ T cells from PBMCs. The TCR originated in a man younger than 30 in good health. Some clones in this sample may be carry-over from other donors' samples.

The CDR3 loop reads CASSAKGQSLYEQYF. CDR3 nucleotide sequence: TGTGCCAGCAGTGCCAAGGGACAGTCCTTATACGAGCAGTACTTC. This chain connects TRBV6-5 to TRBJ2-7; 7 nucleotides align to TRBD1. This CDR3 comprises 15 residues. The J segment lost 4 bases and the V segment lost 5 bases, leaving 11 bases of the junction unmatched. From germline, CDR1 is MNHEY and CDR2 SVGAGI.